This TCR beta chain stems from a study of T-cell memory formation after mild COVID-19. Study overall: Among the donors, TCR clusters were largely specific to each donor. Study-level results: Memory from before infection featured some responding clones, which suggests cross-reactive memory joined.

As to this clonotype: What it binds is unknown.

TCRdb reprocessed the 5' RACE reads via MiXCR and lists one record per CDR3 protein. The sample lists roughly 340,000 distinct CDR3 sequences; around 20% were seen once. The trim removed 6 bases at V and 7 bases at J, leaving 4 bases unmatched. The germline V gene encodes CDR1 DFQATT and CDR2 SNEGSKA (reference sequence). The CDR3 is 13 residues long. V and J are TRBV20-1 and TRBJ1-6, with 9 bases lining up with TRBD1. This receptor was identified in a man in his late teens or twenties who had mild COVID-19 (a few samples of this study predate the infection). Cell type and time point are not known. The sample consisted of PBMCs or a T cell subset sorted from them (not recorded which). CDR3 residues: CSAPTGGNSPLHF. The CDR3 DNA sequence: TGCAGTGCGCCGACAGGGGGGAATTCACCCCTCCACTTT.